Listed below are T cell receptor beta chains from one sample, sequenced in a study of human T cells and chemical hapten exposure. TCRdb itself ran the RACE reads through MiXCR, one entry per CDR3 protein. In the table there are 90,000 to 110,000 distinct CDR3 sequences, 30% to 35% of which are singletons. The source was whole blood, collected in connection with sensitization to the hapten diphenylcyclopropenone (DPC). The receptors stem from a man in his forties with alopecia areata. Some clones in this sample may be carry-over from other donors' samples. The CDR3 runs from the conserved cysteine through the conserved F or W. Each record gives: V gene, D gene, CDR3 protein. A D gene is named only where the DNA matches it firmly.

TRBV20-1,.,CSAPTRLTDTQYF
TRBV7-9,.,CASSSVGDSGNTIYF
TRBV24-1,TRBD1,CATSDADRGFFF
TRBV18,.,CATRESRGQGTEAFF
TRBV12-3/TRBV12-4,TRBD1,CASSNRGRGNTIYF
TRBV4-3,.,CASSPQARGSGANVLTF
TRBV5-1,TRBD2,CASGSGISYEQYF
TRBV20-1,TRBD1,CSARSDRGHQPQHF
TRBV6-2/TRBV6-3,.,CASSYGAPREFQPQHF
TRBV27,TRBD2,CASHPLAANEQFF
TRBV14,.,CASSQDRGEANTGELFF
TRBV6-6,TRBD2,CASSLPGLAGDGGEQFF
TRBV6-2/TRBV6-3,.,CASTNGATQYF
TRBV30,.,CAWKMTAGTDTQYF
TRBV7-9,.,CASSLVRGTDTQYF
TRBV5-1,.,CASSSPEVLSF
TRBV7-3,.,CASSLIRRGGGTEAFF
TRBV6-5,TRBD2,CASSRSRGLAGGPQNIQYF
TRBV7-9,.,CASSLAGPSNQPQHF
TRBV6-5,TRBD1,CASSRTGPNEKLFF
TRBV3-1,.,CASSQDQGRGYTF
TRBV7-2,.,CASSPRLAYTGELFF
TRBV5-6,TRBD2,CASSLRTSGRAGDTQYF
TRBV6-2/TRBV6-3,TRBD2,CASSYSTSGRDTQYF
TRBV6-5,.,CASTPLTGAKNIQYF
TRBV7-2,.,CASSLNLLNEQFF
TRBV5-1,TRBD1,CASSFPDRGENIQYF
TRBV20-1,TRBD1,CSAARTGAEQYF
TRBV27,TRBD1,CASSSPGTGSGGQFF
TRBV20-1,TRBD2,CSYLGGGSSYEQYF
TRBV3-1,TRBD1,CASSLPTGFGYTF
TRBV12-3/TRBV12-4,.,CASSLRVATEAFF
TRBV24-1,.,CATSDWLLGDEQFF
TRBV6-2/TRBV6-3,TRBD2,CASSPSGRQQFF
TRBV14,.,CASSQGLSTDTQYF
TRBV27,.,CASSLVPRDTNTEAFF
TRBV7-9,.,CASSFVEAIQQYF
TRBV3-1,.,CASSQRQGYGYTF
TRBV14,.,CASSPGQIGYIQYF
TRBV20-1,.,CSARDFRTAVDEAFF
TRBV4-2,TRBD2,CASSQPGLETREQFF
TRBV18,TRBD1,CASSPDRGNSPLHF
TRBV6-2/TRBV6-3,.,CASTGGYGYTF
TRBV6-2/TRBV6-3,.,CASSYKGSYNEQFF
TRBV28,.,CASSFHQFVGSERAKNIQYF
TRBV14,TRBD1,CASSQRTGAGNTIYF
TRBV19,.,CASSIDRSGANVLTF